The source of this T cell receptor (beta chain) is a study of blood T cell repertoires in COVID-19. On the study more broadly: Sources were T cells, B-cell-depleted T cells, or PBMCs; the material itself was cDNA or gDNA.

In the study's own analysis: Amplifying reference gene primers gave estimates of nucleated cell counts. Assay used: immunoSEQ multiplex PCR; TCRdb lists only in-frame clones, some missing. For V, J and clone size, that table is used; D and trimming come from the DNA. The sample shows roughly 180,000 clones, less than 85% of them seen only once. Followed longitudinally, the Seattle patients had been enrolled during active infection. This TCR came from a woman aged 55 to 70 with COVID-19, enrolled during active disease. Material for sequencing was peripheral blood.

CDR3 coding DNA: TGCGCCAGCAGATCAGCGGGGGAATACAATGAGCAGTTCTTC. It translates to CASRSAGEYNEQFF. This chain uses TRBV5-1 with TRBJ2-1, with 8 positions matching TRBD2. This CDR3 spans 14 amino acids. After removal of 5 bases from V and 4 bases from J, the junction contained 5 bases not matched to a gene. Germline V lookup: CDR1 SGHRS, CDR2 YFSETQ.